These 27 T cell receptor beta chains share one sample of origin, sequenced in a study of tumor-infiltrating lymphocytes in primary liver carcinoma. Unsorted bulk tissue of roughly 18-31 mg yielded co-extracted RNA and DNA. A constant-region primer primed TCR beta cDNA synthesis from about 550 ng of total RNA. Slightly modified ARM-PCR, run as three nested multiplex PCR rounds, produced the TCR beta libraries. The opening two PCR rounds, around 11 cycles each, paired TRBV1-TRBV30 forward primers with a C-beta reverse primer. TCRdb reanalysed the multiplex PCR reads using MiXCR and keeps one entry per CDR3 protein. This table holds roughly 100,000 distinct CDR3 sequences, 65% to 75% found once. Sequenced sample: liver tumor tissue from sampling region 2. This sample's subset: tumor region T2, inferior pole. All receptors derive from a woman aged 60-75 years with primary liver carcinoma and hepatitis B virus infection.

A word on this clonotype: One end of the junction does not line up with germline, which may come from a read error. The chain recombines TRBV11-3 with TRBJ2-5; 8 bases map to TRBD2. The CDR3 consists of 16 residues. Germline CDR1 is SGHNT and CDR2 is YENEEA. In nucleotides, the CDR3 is TGTGCCAGCACCTACTATAGTCTAGCGGGCAGAGAGACCCTGTACTTC. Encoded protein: CASTYYSLAGRETLYF. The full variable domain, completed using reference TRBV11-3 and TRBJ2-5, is EAGVVQSPRYKIIEKKQPVAFWCNPISGHNTLYWYLQNLGQGPELLIRYENEEAVDDSQLPKDRFSAERLKGVDSTLKIQPAELGDSAVYLCASTYYSLAGRETLYFGPGTRLLVL.

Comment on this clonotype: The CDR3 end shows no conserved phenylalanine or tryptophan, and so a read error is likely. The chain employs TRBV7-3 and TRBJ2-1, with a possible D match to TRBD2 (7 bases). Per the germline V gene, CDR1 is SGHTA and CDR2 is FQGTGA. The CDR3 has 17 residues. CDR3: CTSSPGGGARSYNEQFL. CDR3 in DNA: TGTACCAGCAGCCCCGGTGGGGGGGCGAGGTCCTACAATGAGCAGTTCTTA.

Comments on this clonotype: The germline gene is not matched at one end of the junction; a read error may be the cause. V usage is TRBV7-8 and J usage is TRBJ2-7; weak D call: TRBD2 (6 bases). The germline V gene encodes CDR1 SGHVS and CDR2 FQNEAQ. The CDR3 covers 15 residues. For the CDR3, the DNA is TGTGCCACCACCCTTCTGGGAGGTCCCTCCTACGTGCAGTGCTTC. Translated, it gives CATTLLGGPSYVQCF.

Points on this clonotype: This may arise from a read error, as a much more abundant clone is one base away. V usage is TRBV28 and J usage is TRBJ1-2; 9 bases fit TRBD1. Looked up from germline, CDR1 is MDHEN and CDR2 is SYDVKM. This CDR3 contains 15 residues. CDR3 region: CANSSPGTGLASHTF. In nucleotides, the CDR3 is TGTGCCAACAGTTCCCCCGGGACAGGGTTGGCGAGTCACACCTTC.

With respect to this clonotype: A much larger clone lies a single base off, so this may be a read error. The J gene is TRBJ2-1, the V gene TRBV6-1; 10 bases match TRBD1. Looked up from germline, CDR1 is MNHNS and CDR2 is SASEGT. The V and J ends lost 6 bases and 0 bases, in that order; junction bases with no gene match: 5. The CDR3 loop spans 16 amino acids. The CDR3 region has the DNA TGTGCCAGCAGGGGACAGGGGTGGGACTCCTACAATGAGCAGTTCTTC. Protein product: CASRGQGWDSYNEQFF.

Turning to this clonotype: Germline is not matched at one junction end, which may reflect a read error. The CDR3 reads CGISGGQASGYEQYF. The CDR3 DNA follows: TGTGGCATCAGTGGGGGACAGGCGTCTGGTTACGAGCAGTACTTC. This chain uses TRBV10-3 with TRBJ2-7; 8 bases line up with TRBD1. CDR3 length: 15 amino acids. Looked up from germline, CDR1 is ENHRY and CDR2 is SYGVKD.

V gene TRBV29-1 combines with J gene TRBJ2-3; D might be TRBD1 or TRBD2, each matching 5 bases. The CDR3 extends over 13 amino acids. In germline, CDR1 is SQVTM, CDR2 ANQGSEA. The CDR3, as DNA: TGCAACCTCCGGGACCCCTCAAGGGATACGCAGTATTTT. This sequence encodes CNLRDPSRDTQYF.

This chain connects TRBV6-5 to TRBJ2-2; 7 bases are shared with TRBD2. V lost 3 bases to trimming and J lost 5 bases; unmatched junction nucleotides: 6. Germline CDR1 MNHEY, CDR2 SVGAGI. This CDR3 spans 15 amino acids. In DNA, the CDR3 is TGTGCCAGCAGTTATGATGGGAGGGTGACCGGGGAGCTGTTTTTT. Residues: CASSYDGRVTGELFF.

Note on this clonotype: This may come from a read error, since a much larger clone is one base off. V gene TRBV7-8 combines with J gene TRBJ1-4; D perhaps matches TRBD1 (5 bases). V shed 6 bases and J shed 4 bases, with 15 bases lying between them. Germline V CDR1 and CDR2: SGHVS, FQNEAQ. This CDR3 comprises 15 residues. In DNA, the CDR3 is TGTGCCAGCAGAAGCCGGGACGGACGTAATGAAAAACTGTTTTTT. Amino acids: CASRSRDGRNEKLFF.

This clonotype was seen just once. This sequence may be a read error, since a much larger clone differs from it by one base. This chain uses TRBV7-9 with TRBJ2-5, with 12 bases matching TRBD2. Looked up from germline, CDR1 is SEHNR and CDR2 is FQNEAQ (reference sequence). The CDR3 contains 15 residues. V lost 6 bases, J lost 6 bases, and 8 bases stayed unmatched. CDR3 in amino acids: CASRKLAGGDKTQYF. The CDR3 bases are TGTGCCAGCAGAAAACTAGCGGGAGGAGATAAGACCCAGTACTTC.

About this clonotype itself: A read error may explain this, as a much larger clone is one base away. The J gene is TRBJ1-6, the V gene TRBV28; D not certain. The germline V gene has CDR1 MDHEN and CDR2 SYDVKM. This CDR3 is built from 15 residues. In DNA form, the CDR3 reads TGTGCCAGCAGTCCTCCAGGCTCCTATAATTCAGCCCTCCACTTT. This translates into CASSPPGSYNSALHF. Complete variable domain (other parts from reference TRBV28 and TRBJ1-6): DVKVTQSSRYLVKRTGEKVFLECVQDMDHENMFWYRQDPGLGLRLIYFSYDVKMKEKGDIPEGYSVSREKKERFSLILESASTNQTSMYLCASSPPGSYNSALHFGNGTRLTVT.

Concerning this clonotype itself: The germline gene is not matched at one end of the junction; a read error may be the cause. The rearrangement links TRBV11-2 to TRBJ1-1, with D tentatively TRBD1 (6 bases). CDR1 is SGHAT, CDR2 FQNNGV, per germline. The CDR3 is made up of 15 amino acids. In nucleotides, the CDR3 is TGTACCAGCAGCGTAGACGGACAGTTTAACACTGAAACCTTCTTT. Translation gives CTSSVDGQFNTETFF.

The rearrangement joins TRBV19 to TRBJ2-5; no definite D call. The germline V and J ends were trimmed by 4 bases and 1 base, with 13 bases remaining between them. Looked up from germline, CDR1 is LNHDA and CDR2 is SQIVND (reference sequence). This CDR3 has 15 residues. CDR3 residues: CASSTRRWSQETQYF. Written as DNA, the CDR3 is TGTGCCAGTAGTACCCGGAGATGGAGCCAAGAGACCCAGTACTTC.

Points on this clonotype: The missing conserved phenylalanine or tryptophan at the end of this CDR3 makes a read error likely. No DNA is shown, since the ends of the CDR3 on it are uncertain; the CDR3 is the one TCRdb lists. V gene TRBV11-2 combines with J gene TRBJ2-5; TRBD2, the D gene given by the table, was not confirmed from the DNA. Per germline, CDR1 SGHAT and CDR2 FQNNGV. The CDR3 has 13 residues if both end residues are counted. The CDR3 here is CASSLDIGDCEYS.

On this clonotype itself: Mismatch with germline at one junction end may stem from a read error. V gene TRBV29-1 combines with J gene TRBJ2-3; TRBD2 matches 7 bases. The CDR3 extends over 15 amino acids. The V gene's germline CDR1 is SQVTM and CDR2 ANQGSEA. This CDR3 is CSVATSRSGADTQYF. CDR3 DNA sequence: TGCAGCGTTGCGACTAGCAGGAGTGGGGCAGATACGCAGTACTTT.

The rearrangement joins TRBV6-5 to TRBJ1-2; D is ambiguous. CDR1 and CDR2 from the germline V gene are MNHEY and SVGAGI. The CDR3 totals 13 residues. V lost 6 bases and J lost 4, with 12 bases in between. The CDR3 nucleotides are TGTGCCAGCAGATACGGGGAATCCTATGGCTACACCTTC. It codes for CASRYGESYGYTF.

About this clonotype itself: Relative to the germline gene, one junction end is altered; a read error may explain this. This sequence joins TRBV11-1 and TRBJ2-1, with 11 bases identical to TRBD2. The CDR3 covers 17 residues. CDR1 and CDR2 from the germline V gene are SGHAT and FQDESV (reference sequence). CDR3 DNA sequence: TGTGCCCGCAGCCCCATTATAGCGGGAGGGCCGATCAATGAACAGTTCTTC. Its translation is CARSPIIAGGPINEQFF.

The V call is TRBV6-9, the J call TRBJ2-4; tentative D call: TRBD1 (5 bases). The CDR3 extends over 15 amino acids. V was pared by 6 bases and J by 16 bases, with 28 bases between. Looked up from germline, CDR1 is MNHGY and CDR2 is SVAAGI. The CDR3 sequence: CASRPVRLGLNIKYF. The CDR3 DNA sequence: TGTGCCAGCAGACCAGTCCGTTTGGGGCTCAACATTAAATACTTC.

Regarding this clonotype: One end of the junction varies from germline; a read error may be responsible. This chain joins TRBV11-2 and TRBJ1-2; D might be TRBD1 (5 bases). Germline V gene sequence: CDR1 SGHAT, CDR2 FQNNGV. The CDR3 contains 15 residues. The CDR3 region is CASSPHQTENYGYTF. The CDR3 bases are TGCGCTAGCAGCCCCCACCAGACAGAAAACTATGGCTACACCTTC.

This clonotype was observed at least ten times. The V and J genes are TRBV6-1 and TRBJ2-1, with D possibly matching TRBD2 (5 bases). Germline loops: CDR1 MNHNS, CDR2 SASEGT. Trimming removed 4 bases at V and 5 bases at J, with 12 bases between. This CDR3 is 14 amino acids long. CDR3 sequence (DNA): TGTGCCAGCAGTGTTGGCGGGTCGAACAATGAGCAGTTCTTC. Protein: CASSVGGSNNEQFF.

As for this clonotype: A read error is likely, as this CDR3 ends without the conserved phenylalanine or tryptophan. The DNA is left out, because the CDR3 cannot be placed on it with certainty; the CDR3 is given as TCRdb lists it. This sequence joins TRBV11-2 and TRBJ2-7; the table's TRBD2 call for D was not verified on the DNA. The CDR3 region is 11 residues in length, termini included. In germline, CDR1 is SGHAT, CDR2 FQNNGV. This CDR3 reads CASTSATSLEY.

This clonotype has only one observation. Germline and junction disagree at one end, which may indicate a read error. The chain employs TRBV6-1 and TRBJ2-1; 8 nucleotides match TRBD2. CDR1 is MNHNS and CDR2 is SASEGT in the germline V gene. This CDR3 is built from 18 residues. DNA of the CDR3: TGCGCCAGCAGTGAAGAAGCGCCAGCGGGAGTGTTTATGGATGAGCAGTTCTTC. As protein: CASSEEAPAGVFMDEQFF.

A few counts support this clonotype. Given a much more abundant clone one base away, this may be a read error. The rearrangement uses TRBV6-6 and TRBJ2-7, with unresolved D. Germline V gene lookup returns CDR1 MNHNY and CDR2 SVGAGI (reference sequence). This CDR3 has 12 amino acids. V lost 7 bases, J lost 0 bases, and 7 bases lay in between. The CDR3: CASNGNSYEQYF. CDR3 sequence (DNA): TGTGCCAGCAATGGCAACTCCTACGAGCAGTACTTC.

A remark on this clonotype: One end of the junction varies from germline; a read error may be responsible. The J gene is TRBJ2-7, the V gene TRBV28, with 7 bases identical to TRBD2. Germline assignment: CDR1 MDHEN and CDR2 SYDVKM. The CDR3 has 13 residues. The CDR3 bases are TGTGCCGGCAGCCCCCCGGGAGGCTACGAGCAATACTTC. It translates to CAGSPPGGYEQYF.

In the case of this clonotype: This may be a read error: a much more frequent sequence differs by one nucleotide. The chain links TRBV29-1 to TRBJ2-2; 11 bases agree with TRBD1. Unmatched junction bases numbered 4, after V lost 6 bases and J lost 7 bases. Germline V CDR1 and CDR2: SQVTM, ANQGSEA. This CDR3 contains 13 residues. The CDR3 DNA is TGCAGCGTGGGACAGGGGGTGAACGGGGAGCTGTTTTTT. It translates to CSVGQGVNGELFF.

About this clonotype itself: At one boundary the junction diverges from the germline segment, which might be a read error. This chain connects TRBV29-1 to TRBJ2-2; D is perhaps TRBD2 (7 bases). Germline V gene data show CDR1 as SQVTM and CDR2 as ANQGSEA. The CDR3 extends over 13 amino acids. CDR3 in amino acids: CSVGGHHTGELSF. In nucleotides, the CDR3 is TGCAGCGTCGGGGGGCATCACACCGGGGAGCTGTCGTTT.

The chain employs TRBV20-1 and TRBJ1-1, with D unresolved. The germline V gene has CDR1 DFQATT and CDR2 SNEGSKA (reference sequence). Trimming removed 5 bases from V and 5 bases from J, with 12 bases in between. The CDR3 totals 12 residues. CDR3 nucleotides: TGCAGTGCTCCGCATGTATGGACTGAAGCTTTCTTT. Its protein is CSAPHVWTEAFF.